Shown below are 27 T cell receptor beta chains from a single sample sequenced in a study of blood T cell repertoires in COVID-19. Profiled with immunoSEQ multiplex PCR; TCRdb holds only in-frame clones, not every one. Found here are some 80,000 clones, about 80% of them singletons; the top ten hold roughly 12%. Sample: peripheral blood. The receptors come from a man older than 75 with acute or convalescent COVID-19.

As concerns this clone: A junction end diverges from the germline sequence, so it may reflect a read error. This rearrangement joins TRBV6-5 to TRBJ2-7, with 9 bases identical to TRBD1. Germline V gene lookup returns CDR1 MNHEY and CDR2 SVGAGI. This CDR3 comprises 16 residues. The CDR3 protein is CASIYSGQGVQNEQYF. CDR3 in DNA: TGTGCCAGCATTTACTCGGGACAGGGCGTGCAAAACGAGCAGTACTTC.

With respect to this clone: Other DNA sequences in this specimen translate into the identical CDR3. CDR3 protein: CASSGGSTDTQYF. The DNA of the CDR3 is TGTGCCAGCAGCGGGGGGAGCACAGATACGCAGTATTTT. The chain has TRBV2 and TRBJ2-3, with TRBD2 matching 7 bases. V lost 6 bases and J lost 0; bases outside the gene matches: 0. CDR3 length: 13 residues. Germline CDR1 is SNHLY and CDR2 is FYNNEI.

The CDR3 nucleotides are TGTGCCAGCAGTAGACCGGGACAGGGCAACAATCAGCCCCAGCATTTT. It specifies CASSRPGQGNNQPQHF. The rearrangement links TRBV28 to TRBJ1-5; 9 bases map to TRBD1. The germline V gene has CDR1 MDHEN and CDR2 SYDVKM. Germline trimming cut 5 bases from V and 3 bases from J; bases unmatched to any gene: 8. The CDR3 has 16 residues.

The J gene is TRBJ1-1, the V gene TRBV5-1; a possible D gene is TRBD1 (6 bases). Trimming pared 5 bases from V and 0 bases from J, leaving 14 bases between. Germline lookup yields CDR1 SGHRS and CDR2 YFSETQ. The CDR3 spans 15 residues. CDR3: CASSRNRDLNTEAFF. Here the CDR3 DNA reads TGCGCCAGCAGTAGAAACAGGGACCTGAACACTGAAGCTTTCTTT.

The chain uses TRBV9 and TRBJ1-2; 12 nucleotides match TRBD1. Germline values: CDR1 SGDLS, CDR2 YYNGEE. Germline trimming cut 7 bases from V and 2 bases from J; bases unmatched to any gene: 6. This CDR3 has 15 amino acids. The CDR3 DNA is TGTGCCAGCCGACCGGGGACAGGGGGCAACTATGGCTACACCTTC. This codes for CASRPGTGGNYGYTF.

This sequence joins TRBV10-2 and TRBJ1-2; TRBD1 matches 7 bases. The trim removed 6 bases at V and 3 bases at J, leaving 4 bases unmatched. CDR1 and CDR2 (germline): WSHSY, SAAADI. The CDR3 totals 13 residues. The CDR3 sequence: CASSLRGDYGYTF. CDR3 DNA: TGCGCCAGCAGCCTCAGGGGGGACTATGGCTACACCTTC.

Regarding this clone: The identical CDR3 is also encoded by other nucleotide sequences in the sample. This rearrangement joins TRBV20-1 to TRBJ2-7; D is unclear. With 4 bases removed from V and 6 bases from J, the gap between germline ends came to 10 bases. The CDR3 is made up of 11 amino acids. The germline gives CDR1 DFQATT, CDR2 SNEGSKA (reference sequence). CDR3 nucleotides: TGCAGTGCTACAACAGCCTCCGAGCAGTACTTC. Its protein is CSATTASEQYF.

This sequence joins TRBV4-1 and TRBJ1-4; 8 positions agree with TRBD1. The CDR3 spans 15 residues. Per the germline V gene, CDR1 is MGHRA and CDR2 is YSYEKL. J was trimmed by 6 bases and V by 2 bases; bases with no gene match: 5. The CDR3, as DNA: TGCGCCAGCAGCCAAAACACAGGGGGGGATGAAAAACTGTTTTTT. This translates into CASSQNTGGDEKLFF.

This clone occurred a few times. The gene calls are TRBV7-9 and TRBJ2-4; D gene uncertain. Germline-derived CDR1 and CDR2 are SEHNR and FQNEAQ (reference sequence). CDR3 length: 15 amino acids. The germline V and J ends were trimmed by 1 base and 0 bases, with 7 bases remaining between them. The CDR3 nucleotides are TGTGCCAGCAGCTTAGTGACTCTAGCCAAAAACATTCAGTACTTC. This encodes CASSLVTLAKNIQYF. Looking up the rest from reference TRBV7-9 and TRBJ2-4 gives the full variable domain: DTGVSQNPRHKITKRGQNVTFRCDPISEHNRLYWYRQTLGQGPEFLTYFQNEAQLEKSRLLSDRFSAERPKGSFSTLEIQRTEQGDSAMYLCASSLVTLAKNIQYFGAGTRLSVL.

V and J are TRBV20-1 and TRBJ1-1; D gene ambiguous. Germline lookup yields CDR1 DFQATT and CDR2 SNEGSKA (reference sequence). CDR3 size: 11 residues. V was trimmed by 2 bases and J by 7 bases, leaving 8 bases between them. The CDR3 loop reads CSARKQIEAFF. The CDR3 DNA is TGCAGTGCTAGAAAACAGATTGAAGCTTTCTTT.

DNA for the CDR3: TGTGCCAGTCGAGACAGGGATCTCTCTGGAAACACCATATATTTT. Translating it yields CASRDRDLSGNTIYF. The J gene is TRBJ1-3, the V gene TRBV19; 7 bases align to TRBD1. The CDR3 runs to 15 residues. Germline trimming cut 8 bases from V and 0 bases from J; bases unmatched to any gene: 7. The germline V gene has CDR1 LNHDA and CDR2 SQIVND (reference sequence).

This chain uses TRBV28 with TRBJ1-2, with TRBD1 matching 9 bases. CDR1 and CDR2 from the germline V gene are MDHEN and SYDVKM. The junction had 11 bases not matched to a gene; V was cut back by 5 bases and J by 7 bases. The CDR3 is made up of 15 amino acids. The CDR3, as DNA: TGTGCCAGCAGTGACTACCCGGACAGGGGTTTTGGCTACACCTTC. Protein: CASSDYPDRGFGYTF.

The chain uses TRBV9 and TRBJ2-5, with D tentatively TRBD1 (5 bases). The V gene lost 2 bases and the J gene lost 5 bases, with 13 bases spanning the gap. The germline gives CDR1 SGDLS, CDR2 YYNGEE. This CDR3 comprises 14 residues. The CDR3 bases are TGTGCCAGCAGCGTCCAGGGTGCTCTCGAGACCCAGTACTTC. Protein product: CASSVQGALETQYF.

The chain employs TRBV10-3 and TRBJ1-1; TRBD1 might be the D (5 bases). Trimming took off 3 bases at V and 3 bases at J, with 11 bases between the two ends. The germline V gene encodes CDR1 ENHRY and CDR2 SYGVKD. The CDR3 sequence is 14 residues long. DNA of the CDR3: TGTGCCATCAGTGAAGGTACAGGATACACTGAAGCTTTCTTT. Translation gives CAISEGTGYTEAFF.

V usage is TRBV30 and J usage is TRBJ1-4; D gene unclear. Germline CDR1 is GTSNPN and CDR2 is SVGIG (reference sequence). Trimming stripped 2 bases from V and 4 bases from J, with 11 bases between. This CDR3 region has 14 residues. CDR3 coding DNA: TGTGCCTGGAGTTCGGGGTCGAATAATGAAAAACTGTTTTTT. Residues: CAWSSGSNNEKLFF.

The CDR3 nucleotides read TGTGCCAGCAGCTCCTGGGACAGGCAGTACGAGCAGTACTTC. Translated, it gives CASSSWDRQYEQYF. The chain uses TRBV11-2 and TRBJ2-7; 8 nucleotides agree with TRBD1. The CDR3 has 14 residues. V gave up 4 bases and J gave up 4 bases; unmatched junction bases: 6. CDR1 is SGHAT and CDR2 is FQNNGV in the germline V gene.

The chain uses TRBV6-5 and TRBJ2-5; D is possibly TRBD2 (6 bases). The CDR3 length is 15 residues. CDR1 is MNHEY, CDR2 SVGAGI, per germline. Trimming removed 7 bases at V and 0 bases at J, with 15 bases between. The chain's CDR3 is CASKGGTGYQETQYF. The CDR3, as DNA: TGTGCCAGCAAAGGCGGGACGGGGTACCAAGAGACCCAGTACTTC.

V is TRBV6-1 and J is TRBJ1-1, with D possibly TRBD1 on 6 matching bases. The CDR3 has 13 amino acids. V dropped 3 bases and J dropped 8 bases, with 13 bases sitting between them. The germline V gene encodes CDR1 MNHNS and CDR2 SASEGT. The DNA for the CDR3 is TGTGCCAGCAGTGACGACAGGTCTACAGAAGCTTTCTTT. This translates into CASSDDRSTEAFF.

The chain employs TRBV7-9 and TRBJ1-5, with 7 bases aligning to TRBD1. Per germline, CDR1 SEHNR and CDR2 FQNEAQ (reference sequence). V lost 0 bases, J lost 4 bases, and 6 bases stayed unmatched. This CDR3 has 16 residues. CDR3 amino acids: CASSLATGTLNQPQHF. As DNA, the CDR3 is TGTGCCAGCAGCTTAGCGACAGGGACCCTTAATCAGCCCCAGCATTTT. Variable domain in full (rest from reference TRBV7-9 and TRBJ1-5): DTGVSQNPRHKITKRGQNVTFRCDPISEHNRLYWYRQTLGQGPEFLTYFQNEAQLEKSRLLSDRFSAERPKGSFSTLEIQRTEQGDSAMYLCASSLATGTLNQPQHFGDGTRLSIL.

The rearrangement uses TRBV6-5 and TRBJ2-7; 12 nucleotides align to TRBD1. CDR1 MNHEY and CDR2 SVGAGI come from the germline V gene. With V trimmed by 2 bases and J by 5 bases, 7 bases remained unmatched. The CDR3 contains 16 residues. The CDR3 bases are TGTGCCAGCAGTTACGGGGGGGACAGGGGGCACAACGAGCAGTACTTC. This codes for CASSYGGDRGHNEQYF.

The gene calls are TRBV9 and TRBJ1-1; a possible D gene is TRBD1 (6 bases). In germline, CDR1 is SGDLS, CDR2 YYNGEE. This CDR3 spans 18 amino acids. Trimming cost V 0 bases and J 0 bases, with 18 bases left between them. DNA for the CDR3: TGTGCCAGCAGCGTAGGGGCGGGGGGGCCCCCCTTGAACACTGAAGCTTTCTTT. This codes for CASSVGAGGPPLNTEAFF.

The chain uses TRBV6-5 and TRBJ1-2; D gene ambiguous. V was pared by 7 bases and J by 2 bases, with 8 bases between. Germline V gives CDR1 MNHEY, CDR2 SVGAGI. CDR3 length: 12 residues. The CDR3 protein is CASKHRNYGYTF. As DNA, the CDR3 is TGTGCCAGCAAGCACAGAAACTATGGCTACACCTTC.

This chain links TRBV6-5 with TRBJ2-1, with 8 positions matching TRBD1. Per the germline V gene, CDR1 is MNHEY and CDR2 is SVGAGI. V trimming: 7 bases; J trimming: 6 bases; junction bases outside the gene matches: 5. CDR3 length: 13 residues. CDR3 nucleotide sequence: TGTGCCAGCATCGGGACAGGACCCAATGAGCAGTTCTTC. Residues: CASIGTGPNEQFF.

Here the CDR3 reads CASSQDSSEQYF. DNA for the CDR3: TGTGCCAGCAGCCAGGACAGCTCCGAGCAGTACTTC. The rearrangement uses TRBV7-9 and TRBJ2-7; perhaps TRBD1 as D (6 bases). This CDR3 spans 12 amino acids. Germline V CDR1 and CDR2: SEHNR, FQNEAQ (reference sequence). V dropped 5 bases and J dropped 6 bases, with 11 bases sitting between them.

This clone was seen a handful of times. The V gene is TRBV7-3, the J gene TRBJ1-2, with D perhaps TRBD1 (5 bases). Trimming cost V 1 base and J 2 bases, with 8 bases left between them. This CDR3 contains 14 residues. Germline CDR1 is SGHTA and CDR2 is FQGTGA. The CDR3 loop is CASSLKEGNYGYTF. The CDR3 DNA reads TGTGCCAGCAGCTTAAAGGAGGGGAACTATGGCTACACCTTC.

The gene calls are TRBV6-6 and TRBJ2-4, with 8 bases aligning to TRBD1. With 6 bases clipped from V and 1 base from J, the junction kept 8 bases outside the gene matches. Germline V gene lookup returns CDR1 MNHNY and CDR2 SVGAGI (reference sequence). This CDR3 contains 16 residues. The CDR3 coding sequence is TGTGCCAGCAGCCCCCCAGGGGGCTTGGCCAAAAACATTCAGTACTTC. Protein product: CASSPPGGLAKNIQYF.

V is TRBV9 and J is TRBJ1-2, with D perhaps TRBD1 (5 bases). Trimming removed 4 bases at V and 3 bases at J, with 10 bases between. From germline, CDR1 is SGDLS and CDR2 YYNGEE. This CDR3 region has 13 residues. The CDR3 reads CASSSQGDYGYTF. As DNA, the CDR3 is TGTGCCAGCAGCTCCCAGGGTGACTATGGCTACACCTTC.